This T cell receptor beta chain is drawn from a study of blood T cell repertoires in COVID-19. About the study: Italy, Spain and the United States were the sources of the convalescent and acute COVID-19 samples. PBMCs, B-cell-depleted T cells, or T cells provided the cDNA or gDNA that made up the material.

Under the authors' procedure: It was from reference gene primer amplification that nucleated cell counts were estimated. Sequencing was performed with immunoSEQ multiplex PCR; in TCRdb, only in-frame clones are kept and a portion is missing. The V and J calls and clone size were taken over from that table, and D and trimming were inferred from the DNA. The profile shows 150,000 or so clones, about 85% of them singletons. This clone was recorded only once. The CDR3 totals 14 residues. V was cut by 4 bases and J by 8 bases, with 15 bases left in between. The germline CDR1 and CDR2 sequences are SNHLY and FYNNEI. Seattle participants joined during active infection and were tracked over time.

This clonotype was obtained from a man aged 60 to 69 with COVID-19, enrolled during active disease. The rearrangement uses TRBV2 and TRBJ2-1, with D unclear. The sample consisted of peripheral blood. As DNA, the CDR3 is TGTGCCAGCAGTGTCCTAGAGGCCGGCGATGAGCAGTTCTTC. Protein: CASSVLEAGDEQFF. The full variable domain, completed using reference TRBV2 and TRBJ2-1, is EPEVTQTPSHQVTQMGQEVILRCVPISNHLYFYWYRQILGQKVEFLVSFYNNEISEKSEIFDDQFSVERPDGSNFTLKIRSTKLEDSAMYFCASSVLEAGDEQFFGPGTRLTVL.